This entry lists 8 T cell receptor beta chains sequenced from one sample in a study of tumor-infiltrating lymphocytes in primary liver carcinoma. In addition to blood RNA drawn from unsorted whole blood, germline DNA was extracted. With a constant-region primer, TCR beta cDNA was made from approximately 500 ng of total RNA. Libraries covering TCR beta were generated through three nested multiplex PCR rounds (using a slightly modified ARM-PCR). The opening two PCR rounds, ten to eleven cycles each, paired TRBV1-TRBV30 forward primers with a C-beta reverse primer. TCRdb passed the multiplex PCR reads through MiXCR, listing each CDR3 protein once. Among 300,000 to 400,000 distinct CDR3 sequences listed, less than 75% were seen once. The sequenced material came from peripheral blood. Receptors were obtained from a middle-aged man with primary liver carcinoma and hepatitis B virus infection.

The rearrangement uses TRBV30 and TRBJ2-1; 7 bases match TRBD2. Germline V gene lookup returns CDR1 GTSNPN and CDR2 SVGIG (reference sequence). This CDR3 comprises 14 residues. V was clipped by 2 bases and J by 9 bases; unmatched bases: 10. The CDR3 region has the DNA TGTGCCTGGAGTTCAAGCGGGGTTTGGGCTGAGCAGTTCTTC. Translated: CAWSSSGVWAEQFF.

Concerning this clonotype: The final CDR3 position lacks the conserved phenylalanine or tryptophan, pointing to a likely read error. V usage is TRBV29-1 and J usage is TRBJ1-1; 7 nucleotides agree with TRBD1. With V trimmed by 6 bases and J by 7 bases, 17 bases remained unmatched. The CDR3 is 15 amino acids. CDR1 is SQVTM and CDR2 is ANQGSEA in the germline V gene. CDR3 amino acids: CSVPRVSRQGIEAFS. For the CDR3, the DNA is TGCAGCGTACCGCGGGTTTCCAGACAGGGCATTGAAGCTTTCTCT.

Ten or more counts support this clonotype. The rearrangement joins TRBV5-5 to TRBJ2-7, with TRBD2 matching 10 bases. The CDR3 is 15 residues long. Trimming removed 0 bases from V and 3 bases from J; junction bases left unmatched: 3. CDR1 is SGHKS, CDR2 YYEKEE, per germline (reference sequence). CDR3 nucleotide sequence: TGTGCCAGCAGCTTGGAAGCGGGAGGGTACTACGAGCAGTACTTC. It codes for CASSLEAGGYYEQYF.

This clonotype came up many times. The rearrangement joins TRBV29-1 to TRBJ2-7, with TRBD2 matching 7 bases. Germline lookup yields CDR1 SQVTM and CDR2 ANQGSEA. The CDR3 loop spans 14 amino acids. V lost 3 bases and J lost 7; bases outside the gene matches: 12. CDR3 nucleotides: TGCAGCGTTGATTCTCCTAGCGGTTCTCGGGAGCAGTACTTC. Residues: CSVDSPSGSREQYF.

The chain uses TRBV4-2 and TRBJ1-1; tentatively, D is TRBD1 (5 bases). V gave up 0 bases and J gave up 7 bases, with 24 bases separating them. This CDR3 has 18 residues. Germline V gene lookup returns CDR1 LGHNA and CDR2 YNFKEQ. The CDR3 coding sequence is TGTGCCAGCAGCCAAGATGCGATGGACACCCTGAAGTTGCTTGAAGCTTTCTTT. Its translation is CASSQDAMDTLKLLEAFF.

The V call is TRBV10-3, the J call TRBJ2-7; a possible D gene is TRBD2 (6 bases). Trimming left V 9 bases short and J 4 bases short, with 10 bases between. The CDR3 length is 11 residues. Germline V gene lookup returns CDR1 ENHRY and CDR2 SYGVKD. The CDR3 DNA reads TGTGCCATGGGACTGAATTACGAGCAGTACTTC. As protein: CAMGLNYEQYF.

This clonotype was seen repeatedly, ten times or more. At one end the junction does not follow the germline gene, possibly because of a read error. The J gene is TRBJ2-7, the V gene TRBV5-5; 9 nucleotides match TRBD2. Germline-derived CDR1 and CDR2 are SGHKS and YYEKEE (reference sequence). The CDR3 has 13 residues. The CDR3 here is CASNPQLAGKWHF. The CDR3, as DNA: TGTGCCAGCAATCCCCAGCTAGCGGGGAAATGGCACTTC. Supplemented by reference TRBV5-5 and TRBJ2-7, the full variable domain reads DAGVTQSPTHLIKTRGQQVTLRCSPISGHKSVSWYQQVLGQGPQFIFQYYEKEERGRGNFPDRFSARQFPNYSSELNVNALLLGDSALYLCASNPQLAGKWHFGPGTRLTVT.

The chain recombines TRBV5-4 with TRBJ1-4; TRBD1 is a possible D gene (5 bases). CDR3 size: 12 residues. CDR1 is SGHNT, CDR2 YYREEE, per germline (reference sequence). V lost 2 bases to trimming and J lost 8 bases, with 7 bases between them. The chain's CDR3 is CASSFYREKLFF. CDR3 DNA sequence: TGTGCCAGCAGCTTCTACAGGGAAAAACTGTTTTTT.